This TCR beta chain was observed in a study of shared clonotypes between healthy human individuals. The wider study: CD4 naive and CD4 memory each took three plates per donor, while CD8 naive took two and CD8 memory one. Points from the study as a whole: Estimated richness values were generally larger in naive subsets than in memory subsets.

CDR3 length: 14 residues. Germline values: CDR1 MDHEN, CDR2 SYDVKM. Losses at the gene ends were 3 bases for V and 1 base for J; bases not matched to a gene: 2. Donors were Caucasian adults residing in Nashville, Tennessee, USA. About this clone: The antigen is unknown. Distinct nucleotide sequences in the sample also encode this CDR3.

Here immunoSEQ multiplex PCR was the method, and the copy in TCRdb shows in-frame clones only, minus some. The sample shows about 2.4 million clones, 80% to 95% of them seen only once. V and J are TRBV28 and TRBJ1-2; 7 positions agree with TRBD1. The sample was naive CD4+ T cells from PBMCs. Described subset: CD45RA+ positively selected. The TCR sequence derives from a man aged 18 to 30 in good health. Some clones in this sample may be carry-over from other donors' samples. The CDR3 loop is CASSLTGLNYGYTF. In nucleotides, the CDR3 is TGTGCCAGCAGTTTGACAGGGCTTAACTATGGCTACACCTTC.